This T cell receptor beta chain was retrieved from a study of T cell repertoires in cytomegalovirus infection. CDR1 is SEHNR and CDR2 is FQNEAQ in the germline V gene (reference sequence). The CDR3 extends over 13 amino acids. The ends were cut back, 6 bases at V and 4 bases at J, with 13 bases in the middle. From the reads, TCRdb called clonotypes with MiXCR, one entry per CDR3 protein. Counted here are 250,000 to 300,000 distinct CDR3 sequences, about 23% occurring once; the ten biggest clones make up about 15%. J is TRBJ2-7 and V is TRBV7-9; the D gene could be TRBD1 or TRBD2 (5 bases each). This clonotype originated in a human donor in good health (CMV status not recorded). Some clones in this sample may be carry-over from other donors' samples. The material sequenced was PBMCs. The CDR3 spells CASSFPGRYEQYF. The CDR3 DNA sequence: TGTGCCAGCAGTTTCCCGGGGCGATACGAGCAGTACTTC.